The rows below give T cell receptor beta chains drawn from one sample of a study of early T cells in non-severe SARS-CoV-2 infection. TCRdb independently ran MiXCR on the 5' RACE reads; one entry per CDR3 protein. This table has about 67,000 distinct CDR3 sequences, around 10% appearing once. The specimen sequenced was whole blood. These TCRs come from an adult who was a healthcare worker with PCR-confirmed SARS-CoV-2 infection or an uninfected control (not recorded which). Both conserved end residues are part of each CDR3. D genes are given only for firm matches. Clone size, where shown, is once, few, many, or a class for clones that have expanded.

j_gene,v_gene,abundance,d_gene,CDR3nt,CDR3aa
TRBJ2-2,TRBV7-9,many,TRBD2,TGTGCCAGCAGCTCGATCGGACCGGGACTAACCTCCGGGGAGCTGTTTTTT,CASSSIGPGLTSGELFF
TRBJ2-3,TRBV18,many,.,TGTGCCAGCTCACCACTAGGGACAGATACGCAGTATTTT,CASSPLGTDTQYF
TRBJ2-1,TRBV12-3/TRBV12-4,many,TRBD1,TGTGCCAGCTCCCCCGGGACAGGGTTCTATGAGCAGTTCTTC,CASSPGTGFYEQFF
TRBJ2-1,TRBV11-3,.,.,TGTGCCAGCAGCTCTTGGACCCCGTCATCCTACAATGAGCAGTTCTTC,CASSSWTPSSYNEQFF
TRBJ2-2,TRBV24-1,many,.,TGTGCCACCAGTGGGGAAGGGACCAGGGAGCTGTTTTTT,CATSGEGTRELFF
TRBJ2-7,TRBV4-1,.,.,TGCGCCAGCAGCCAAGATCCCGGGCGTCGGACCTACGAGCAGTACTTC,CASSQDPGRRTYEQYF
TRBJ1-3,TRBV14,.,.,TGTGCCAGCAGCCGCTTCCTTTCTGGAAACACCATATATTTT,CASSRFLSGNTIYF
TRBJ1-2,TRBV7-3,many,TRBD1,TGTGCCAGCAGCTTAGGTCCAGGGGGTAACTATGGCTACACCTTC,CASSLGPGGNYGYTF
TRBJ1-4,TRBV24-1,many,TRBD1,TGTGCCACCATGCGCCGAGGACAGGATGAAAAACTGTTTTTT,CATMRRGQDEKLFF
TRBJ2-7,TRBV5-6,many,.,TGTGCCAGCAGCGGAGGGCCTGGTTTTGAGCAGTACTTC,CASSGGPGFEQYF
TRBJ2-5,TRBV11-3,few,.,TGTGCCAGCAGCGCTGGGGGGCGATTTGGAGAGACCCAGTACTTC,CASSAGGRFGETQYF
TRBJ2-1,TRBV7-9,many,.,TGTGCCAGTGGCAGCTCCTACAATGAGCAGTTCTTC,CASGSSYNEQFF
TRBJ1-6,TRBV6-1,many,.,TGTGCCAGCAGTGAAGGGAAGGGAAATTCACCCCTCCACTTT,CASSEGKGNSPLHF
TRBJ2-3,TRBV20-1,many,.,TGCAGTGTCTACCCCCGAGGGCAGCCCTCGCCAGATACGCAGTATTTT,CSVYPRGQPSPDTQYF
TRBJ1-5,TRBV30,many,.,TGTGCCTGGAGTCCCCGGGCTGATCAGCCCCAGCATTTT,CAWSPRADQPQHF
TRBJ2-3,TRBV29-1,few,.,TGCAGCGTCGTGGCCCTTCTCGAATACACAGATACGCAGTATTTT,CSVVALLEYTDTQYF
TRBJ1-6,TRBV4-1,many,TRBD1,TGCGCCAGCAGCCGAGAGACAGGGATCCCTTCACCCCTCCACTTT,CASSRETGIPSPLHF
TRBJ2-2,TRBV7-2,.,.,TGTGCCAGCAGCCGAAGACAGAGTGCTGGGGGCGGGGAGCTGTTTTTT,CASSRRQSAGGGELFF
TRBJ2-3,TRBV12-3/TRBV12-4,many,.,TGTGCCAGCAGTTTAATGGTAGTTAGCACAGATACGCAGTATTTT,CASSLMVVSTDTQYF
TRBJ1-6,TRBV7-2,many,.,TGTGCCAGCAGCTTAAAGGGATCACCCCTCCACTTT,CASSLKGSPLHF
TRBJ2-5,TRBV19,.,.,TGTGCCACCGAAGGGAGGAGGGCAGGACAAGAGACCCAGTACTTC,CATEGRRAGQETQYF
TRBJ2-2,TRBV7-6,many,.,TGTGCCAGCAGCTTAGAGGGCCTCAAAGGCACCGGGGAGCTGTTTTTT,CASSLEGLKGTGELFF
TRBJ1-5,TRBV6-6,few,TRBD1,TGTGCCAGCAACTCCGGGCAGGGGGGCTTTAGCAATCAGCCCCAGCATTTT,CASNSGQGGFSNQPQHF
TRBJ2-2,TRBV2,many,TRBD1,TGTGCCAGCAAAGCGGGACAGGGGTACCCCGGGGAGCTGTTTTTT,CASKAGQGYPGELFF
TRBJ1-2,TRBV3-1,few,TRBD1,TGTGCCAGCAGCCAAGATCTAGGCAGGGGGGGATCTCTAGGTGGCTACACCTTC,CASSQDLGRGGSLGGYTF
TRBJ1-2,TRBV10-1,.,TRBD1,TGCGCCAGCAGTGTGACCTCAGGGGGCACTGGCTACACCTTC,CASSVTSGGTGYTF
TRBJ2-7,TRBV6-1,many,.,TGTGCCAGCAGTGAAGCGGAAGGGAAGCAGTACTTC,CASSEAEGKQYF
TRBJ2-1,TRBV6-6,.,.,TGTGCCAGCCGCAGAAGCGTCGGGTACAATGAGCAGTTCTTC,CASRRSVGYNEQFF
TRBJ1-2,TRBV19,many,.,TGTGCCAGTAGTTTCCAGGGTGTTAACTATGGCTACACCTTC,CASSFQGVNYGYTF
TRBJ2-1,TRBV7-2,few,TRBD2,TGTGCCAGCAGCCCGGTGGGGACTAGCGTATTCAATGAGCAGTTCTTC,CASSPVGTSVFNEQFF
TRBJ2-4,TRBV5-1,many,.,TGCGCCAGCAGCTTGGCCGGGTACATTCAGTACTTC,CASSLAGYIQYF
TRBJ2-7,TRBV11-2,.,.,TGTGCCAGCAGCTCCCCCCTCTACGAGCAGTACTTC,CASSSPLYEQYF
TRBJ1-1,TRBV12-3/TRBV12-4,few,.,TGTGCCAGCAGTTTGAACAGTGAAGCTTTCTTT,CASSLNSEAFF
TRBJ2-1,TRBV7-9,many,.,TGTGCCAGCAGCCCGCCTGGCGCTGCCTCCTACAATGAGCAGTTCTTC,CASSPPGAASYNEQFF
TRBJ1-2,TRBV5-1,many,TRBD1,TGCGCCAGCAGCGTAACAGGGGGGTTGAACTATGGCTACACCTTC,CASSVTGGLNYGYTF
TRBJ2-3,TRBV20-1,many,.,TGCAGTGCTAGTGCTAGCGAACCCCATACGCAGTATTTT,CSASASEPHTQYF
TRBJ2-7,TRBV10-3,few,.,TGTGCCATCAGGACGGACAGCTCCTACGAGCAGTACTTC,CAIRTDSSYEQYF
TRBJ2-7,TRBV7-2,many,.,TGTGCCAGCAGCCCCTCTCGGGCACTCTCCTACGAGCAGTACTTC,CASSPSRALSYEQYF
TRBJ2-7,TRBV7-9,many,.,TGTGCCAGCAGCCTAACGGGCCAGGCCCACGAGCAGTACTTC,CASSLTGQAHEQYF
TRBJ2-5,TRBV6-1,.,TRBD2,TGTGCCAGCAGTTCAGCGGGAGTGGAGGAGACCCAGTACTTC,CASSSAGVEETQYF
TRBJ2-7,TRBV12-3/TRBV12-4,.,TRBD1,TGTGCCAGCACCCCGGGACAGGTCACCTACGAGCAGTACTTC,CASTPGQVTYEQYF
TRBJ1-5,TRBV7-2,many,.,TGTGCCAGCAGCTTAGATAATCAGCCCCAGCATTTT,CASSLDNQPQHF
TRBJ2-7,TRBV20-1,few,.,TGCAGTGCTAGAAGGACAGAACACGAGCAGTACTTC,CSARRTEHEQYF
TRBJ2-3,TRBV12-3/TRBV12-4,.,TRBD2,TGTGCCAGCAGCTATCCCGGACTAGCTGACACAGATACGCAGTATTTT,CASSYPGLADTDTQYF
TRBJ2-1,TRBV18,many,TRBD1,TGTGCCAGCTCGGTAGACAGGGGGCGCGCCTACAATGAGCAGTTCTTC,CASSVDRGRAYNEQFF
TRBJ2-1,TRBV29-1,many,TRBD1,TGCAGCTGTGACCGGGACAGGGGGTACAATGAGCAGTTCTTC,CSCDRDRGYNEQFF
TRBJ1-6,TRBV6-6,.,.,TGTGCCAGCAGTTATTCGGGGCGGGGGAATAATTCACCCCTCCACTTT,CASSYSGRGNNSPLHF
TRBJ2-1,TRBV6-5,.,TRBD2,TGTGCCAGCAGTCGCGGGACTAGCGGTTACAATGAGCAGTTCTTC,CASSRGTSGYNEQFF